A selection of T cell receptor beta chains follows, all from one sample in a study of T cell responses to AZD1222 COVID-19 vaccine. This table comes from immunoSEQ multiplex PCR, and its TCRdb copy is limited to in-frame clones, with some not included. In the table there are around 200,000 clones, roughly 88% of which are singletons. The sequencing used peripheral blood, collected on day 0 of AZD1222 vaccination. These receptors came from an adult in good health. The CDR3 runs from the conserved cysteine through the conserved F or W. The D gene is left open where the match is weak. Clone size is given for some rows only: seen once, a few or many times, or a class if the clone is expanded.

V gene: TRBV4-3
clone size: once
D gene: .
J gene: TRBJ1-3
CDR3 protein: CASSQTSGNTIYF
CDR3 DNA: TGCGCCAGCAGCCAGACCTCTGGAAACACCATATATTTT

V gene: TRBV5-1
clone size: .
D gene: TRBD2
J gene: TRBJ2-7
CDR3 protein: CASSARLAGVGDYEQYF
CDR3 DNA: TGCGCCAGCAGCGCCCGACTAGCGGGAGTTGGGGACTACGAGCAGTACTTC

V gene: TRBV30
clone size: .
D gene: TRBD1
J gene: TRBJ1-3
CDR3 protein: CACRQGATGSGNTIYF
CDR3 DNA: TGTGCCTGCAGACAGGGGGCAACCGGCTCTGGAAACACCATATATTTT

V gene: TRBV5-5
clone size: .
D gene: .
J gene: TRBJ2-5
CDR3 protein: CASSAFRLDGETQYF
CDR3 DNA: TGTGCCAGCAGCGCCTTTCGACTAGATGGAGAGACCCAGTACTTC

V gene: TRBV10-2
clone size: .
D gene: TRBD1
J gene: TRBJ1-6
CDR3 protein: CASVTGGQGNSPLHF
CDR3 DNA: TGCGCCAGCGTGACCGGGGGACAGGGAAATTCACCCCTCCACTTT

V gene: TRBV7-2
clone size: few
D gene: TRBD1
J gene: TRBJ1-3
CDR3 protein: CASSYLGTASGNTIYF
CDR3 DNA: TGTGCCAGCAGTTACCTGGGGACAGCCTCTGGAAACACCATATATTTT

V gene: TRBV28
clone size: .
D gene: TRBD1
J gene: TRBJ1-6
CDR3 protein: CASRQRDSNNSPLHF
CDR3 DNA: TGTGCCAGCCGTCAAAGGGACAGTAATAATTCACCCCTCCACTTT

V gene: TRBV6-5
clone size: .
D gene: .
J gene: TRBJ1-1
CDR3 protein: CASRTANTEAFF
CDR3 DNA: TGTGCCAGCCGGACAGCCAACACTGAAGCTTTCTTT

V gene: TRBV7-2
clone size: .
D gene: .
J gene: TRBJ1-5
CDR3 protein: CASSQGQNQPQHF
CDR3 DNA: TGTGCCAGCAGCCAAGGACAGAATCAGCCCCAGCATTTT

V gene: TRBV7-2
clone size: .
D gene: .
J gene: TRBJ1-2
CDR3 protein: CASSPFQGNYGYTF
CDR3 DNA: TGTGCCAGCAGTCCCTTTCAGGGGAACTATGGCTACACCTTC

V gene: TRBV2
clone size: .
D gene: .
J gene: TRBJ2-5
CDR3 protein: CASSLGPGRRETQYF
CDR3 DNA: TGTGCCAGCAGCCTTGGCCCGGGGCGGCGGGAGACCCAGTACTTC

V gene: TRBV12-5
clone size: once
D gene: TRBD1
J gene: TRBJ1-1
CDR3 protein: CASGSDRGSNTEAFF
CDR3 DNA: TGTGCTAGTGGTTCGGACAGGGGGAGTAACACTGAAGCTTTCTTT

V gene: TRBV4-2
clone size: .
D gene: .
J gene: TRBJ2-6
CDR3 protein: CASSPNLSGANVLTF
CDR3 DNA: TGTGCCAGCAGCCCTAATCTTTCTGGGGCCAACGTCCTGACTTTC

V gene: TRBV11-2
clone size: .
D gene: .
J gene: TRBJ1-1
CDR3 protein: CASSLSGINTEAFF
CDR3 DNA: TGTGCCAGCAGCCTTAGTGGGATTAACACTGAAGCTTTCTTT

V gene: TRBV5-8
clone size: .
D gene: TRBD1
J gene: TRBJ2-7
CDR3 protein: CASSLKVWTGSYEQYF
CDR3 DNA: TGTGCCAGCAGCTTGAAAGTGTGGACAGGGTCCTACGAGCAGTACTTC

V gene: TRBV9
clone size: .
D gene: .
J gene: TRBJ2-1
CDR3 protein: CASSVAGNGLNEQFF
CDR3 DNA: TGTGCCAGCAGCGTAGCAGGAAATGGGTTAAATGAGCAGTTCTTC

V gene: TRBV5-6
clone size: .
D gene: .
J gene: TRBJ1-5
CDR3 protein: CASSLVDQPQHF
CDR3 DNA: TGTGCCAGCAGCTTGGTTGACCAGCCCCAGCATTTT

V gene: TRBV5-6
clone size: .
D gene: .
J gene: TRBJ1-5
CDR3 protein: CASSPMGSRGNQPQHF
CDR3 DNA: TGTGCCAGCAGCCCGATGGGGTCTCGGGGCAATCAGCCCCAGCATTTT

V gene: TRBV28
clone size: .
D gene: .
J gene: TRBJ1-1
CDR3 protein: CASSPTQGQVNTEAFF
CDR3 DNA: TGTGCCAGCAGCCCAACCCAGGGACAAGTGAACACTGAAGCTTTCTTT

V gene: TRBV6-5
clone size: .
D gene: .
J gene: TRBJ1-1
CDR3 protein: CASSYWRGNEAFF
CDR3 DNA: TGTGCCAGCAGTTACTGGAGAGGGAATGAAGCTTTCTTT

V gene: TRBV18
clone size: .
D gene: TRBD1
J gene: TRBJ1-5
CDR3 protein: CASSLRQGQSPQHF
CDR3 DNA: TGTGCCAGCTCACTCCGACAGGGACAATCGCCCCAGCATTTT

V gene: TRBV4-2
clone size: once
D gene: .
J gene: TRBJ2-1
CDR3 protein: CASSQVREAYNEQFF
CDR3 DNA: TGTGCCAGCAGCCAAGTAAGGGAGGCCTACAATGAGCAGTTCTTC

V gene: TRBV14
clone size: .
D gene: .
J gene: TRBJ1-2
CDR3 protein: CASSLGGYGYTF
CDR3 DNA: TGTGCCAGCAGCCTTGGGGGCTATGGCTACACCTTC

V gene: TRBV5-4
clone size: .
D gene: .
J gene: TRBJ1-6
CDR3 protein: CASSSEPLKNSPLHF
CDR3 DNA: TGTGCCAGCAGCTCGGAACCACTGAAAAATTCACCCCTCCACTTT